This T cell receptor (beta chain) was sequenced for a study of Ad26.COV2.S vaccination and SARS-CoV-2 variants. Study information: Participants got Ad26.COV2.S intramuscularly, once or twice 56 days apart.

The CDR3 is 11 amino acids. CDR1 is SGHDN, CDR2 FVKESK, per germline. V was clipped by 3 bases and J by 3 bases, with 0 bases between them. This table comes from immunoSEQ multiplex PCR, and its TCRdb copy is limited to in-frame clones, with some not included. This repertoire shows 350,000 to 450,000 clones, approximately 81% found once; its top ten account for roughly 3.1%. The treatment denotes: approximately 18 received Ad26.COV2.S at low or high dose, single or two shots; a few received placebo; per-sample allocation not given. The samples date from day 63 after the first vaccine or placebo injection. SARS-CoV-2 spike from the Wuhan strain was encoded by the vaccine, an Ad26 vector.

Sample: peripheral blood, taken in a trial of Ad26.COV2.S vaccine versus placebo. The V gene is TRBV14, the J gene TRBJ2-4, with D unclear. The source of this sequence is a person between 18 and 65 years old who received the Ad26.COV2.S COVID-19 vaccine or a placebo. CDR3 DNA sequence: TGTGCCAGCAGCCACAAAAACATTCAGTACTTC. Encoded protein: CASSHKNIQYF.